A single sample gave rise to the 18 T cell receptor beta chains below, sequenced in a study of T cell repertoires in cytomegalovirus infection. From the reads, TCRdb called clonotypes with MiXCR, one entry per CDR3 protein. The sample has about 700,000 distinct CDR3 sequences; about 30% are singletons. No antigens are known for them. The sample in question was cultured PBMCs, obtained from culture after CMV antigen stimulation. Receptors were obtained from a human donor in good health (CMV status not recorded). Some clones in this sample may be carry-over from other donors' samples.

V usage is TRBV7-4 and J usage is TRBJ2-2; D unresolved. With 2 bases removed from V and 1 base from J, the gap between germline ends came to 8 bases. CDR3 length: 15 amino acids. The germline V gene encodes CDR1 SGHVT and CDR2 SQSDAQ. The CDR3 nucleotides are TGTGCCAGCAGCTTATCACAGCAGAACACCGGGGAGCTGTTTTTT. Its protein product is CASSLSQQNTGELFF.

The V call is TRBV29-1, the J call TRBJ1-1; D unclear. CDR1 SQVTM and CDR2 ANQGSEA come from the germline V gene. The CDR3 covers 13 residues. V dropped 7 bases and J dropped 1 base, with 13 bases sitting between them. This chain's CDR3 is CSGLTKTNTEAFF. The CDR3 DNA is TGCAGCGGGCTGACTAAAACGAACACTGAAGCTTTCTTT.

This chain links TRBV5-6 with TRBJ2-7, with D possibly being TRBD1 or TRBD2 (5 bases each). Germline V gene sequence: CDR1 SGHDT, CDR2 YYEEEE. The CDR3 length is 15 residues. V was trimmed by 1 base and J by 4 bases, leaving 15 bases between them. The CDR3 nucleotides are TGTGCCAGCAGCTTGTGGGCAGGGAGTGGATACGAGCAGTACTTC. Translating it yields CASSLWAGSGYEQYF.

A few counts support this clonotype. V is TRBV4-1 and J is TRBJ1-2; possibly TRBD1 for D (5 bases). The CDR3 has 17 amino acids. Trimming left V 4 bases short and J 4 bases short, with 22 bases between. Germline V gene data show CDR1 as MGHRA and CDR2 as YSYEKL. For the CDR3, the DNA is TGCGCCAGCAGCCTAGCGTCAGGAAGGGGCGTCTTCTATGGCTACACCTTC. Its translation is CASSLASGRGVFYGYTF.

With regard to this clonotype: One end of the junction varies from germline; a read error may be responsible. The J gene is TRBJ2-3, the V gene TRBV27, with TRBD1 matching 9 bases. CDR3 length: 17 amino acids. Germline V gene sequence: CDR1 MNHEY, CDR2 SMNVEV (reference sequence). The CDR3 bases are TGTGCCCGCAGCCCTTATCGGGGGACAGGGCCATCAGATACGCAGTATTTT. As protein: CARSPYRGTGPSDTQYF.

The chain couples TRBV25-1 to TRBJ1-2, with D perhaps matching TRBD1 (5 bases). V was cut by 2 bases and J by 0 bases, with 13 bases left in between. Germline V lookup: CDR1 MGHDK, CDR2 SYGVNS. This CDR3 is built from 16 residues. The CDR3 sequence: CASSEVGGPSNYGYTF. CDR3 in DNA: TGTGCCAGCAGTGAAGTTGGGGGACCCTCTAACTATGGCTACACCTTC.

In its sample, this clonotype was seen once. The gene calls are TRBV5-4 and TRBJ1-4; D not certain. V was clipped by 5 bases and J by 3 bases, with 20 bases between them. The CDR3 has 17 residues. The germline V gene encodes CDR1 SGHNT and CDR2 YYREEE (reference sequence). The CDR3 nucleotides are TGTGCCAGCAGTTTCGGGCCCTTGACCGATTCTAATGAAAAACTGTTTTTT. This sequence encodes CASSFGPLTDSNEKLFF.

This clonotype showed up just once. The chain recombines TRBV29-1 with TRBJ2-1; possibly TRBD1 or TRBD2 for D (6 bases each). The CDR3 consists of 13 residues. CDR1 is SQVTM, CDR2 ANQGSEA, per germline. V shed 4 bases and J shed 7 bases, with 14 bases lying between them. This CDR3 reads CSVVWGAKNEQFF. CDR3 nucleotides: TGCAGCGTTGTTTGGGGGGCCAAAAATGAGCAGTTCTTC.

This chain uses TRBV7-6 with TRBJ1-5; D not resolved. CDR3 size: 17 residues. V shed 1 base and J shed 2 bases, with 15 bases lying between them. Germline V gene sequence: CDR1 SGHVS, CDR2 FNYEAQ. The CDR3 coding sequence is TGTGCCAGCAGCTTAGGTACAGAGGGCAAGGGCAATCAGCCCCAGCATTTT. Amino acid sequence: CASSLGTEGKGNQPQHF.

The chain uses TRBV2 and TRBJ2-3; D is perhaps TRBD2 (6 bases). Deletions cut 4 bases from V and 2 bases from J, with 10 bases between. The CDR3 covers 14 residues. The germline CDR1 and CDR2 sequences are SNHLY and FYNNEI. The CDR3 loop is CASSVWRDTDTQYF. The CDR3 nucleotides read TGTGCCAGCAGTGTGTGGCGGGACACAGATACGCAGTATTTT. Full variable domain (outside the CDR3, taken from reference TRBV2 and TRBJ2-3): EPEVTQTPSHQVTQMGQEVILRCVPISNHLYFYWYRQILGQKVEFLVSFYNNEISEKSEIFDDQFSVERPDGSNFTLKIRSTKLEDSAMYFCASSVWRDTDTQYFGPGTRLTVL.

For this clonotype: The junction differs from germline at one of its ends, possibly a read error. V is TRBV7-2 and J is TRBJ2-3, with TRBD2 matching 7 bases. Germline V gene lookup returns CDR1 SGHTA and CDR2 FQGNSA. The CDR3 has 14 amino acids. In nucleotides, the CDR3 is TGTGCCAGCAGCCACTCGAGGACTAGGATCTTGATCGAGTTT. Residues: CASSHSRTRILIEF.

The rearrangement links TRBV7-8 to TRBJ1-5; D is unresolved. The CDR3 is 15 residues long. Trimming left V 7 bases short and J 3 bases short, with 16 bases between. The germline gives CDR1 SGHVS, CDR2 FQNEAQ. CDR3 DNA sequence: TGTGCCAGCACCATCGGCCCTTTTAACAATCAGCCCCAGCATTTT. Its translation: CASTIGPFNNQPQHF.

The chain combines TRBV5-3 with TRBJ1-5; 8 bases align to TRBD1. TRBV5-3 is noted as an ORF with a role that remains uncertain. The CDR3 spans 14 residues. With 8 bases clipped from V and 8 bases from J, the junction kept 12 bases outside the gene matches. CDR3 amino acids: CASMGQGAGEPQHF. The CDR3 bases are TGTGCCAGCATGGGGCAGGGGGCCGGCGAGCCCCAGCATTTT.

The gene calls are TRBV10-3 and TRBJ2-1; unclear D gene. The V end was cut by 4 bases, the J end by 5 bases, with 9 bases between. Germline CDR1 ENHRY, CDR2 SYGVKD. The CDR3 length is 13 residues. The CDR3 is CAISVSRDNEQFF. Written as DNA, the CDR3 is TGTGCCATCAGTGTAAGTAGGGACAATGAGCAGTTCTTC.

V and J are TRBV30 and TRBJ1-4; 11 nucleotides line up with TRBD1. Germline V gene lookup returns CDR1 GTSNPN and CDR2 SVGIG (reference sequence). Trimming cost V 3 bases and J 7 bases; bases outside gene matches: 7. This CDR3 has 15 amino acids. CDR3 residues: CAWRGEDRGREKLFF. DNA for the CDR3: TGTGCCTGGAGGGGGGAGGACAGGGGGCGTGAAAAACTGTTTTTT.

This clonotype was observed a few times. CDR3 coding DNA: TGTGCCAGCAGTGAAGTCGGCAGGGTAGATCAGCCCCAGCATTTT. This gives the protein CASSEVGRVDQPQHF. The chain is built from TRBV2 and TRBJ1-5, with a tentative D call TRBD1 (5 bases). The germline CDR1 and CDR2 sequences are SNHLY and FYNNEI. CDR3 length: 15 amino acids. Trimming stripped 1 base from V and 5 bases from J, with 12 bases between. The full variable domain, in which reference TRBV2 and TRBJ1-5 provide the parts outside the CDR3, is EPEVTQTPSHQVTQMGQEVILRCVPISNHLYFYWYRQILGQKVEFLVSFYNNEISEKSEIFDDQFSVERPDGSNFTLKIRSTKLEDSAMYFCASSEVGRVDQPQHFGDGTRLSIL.

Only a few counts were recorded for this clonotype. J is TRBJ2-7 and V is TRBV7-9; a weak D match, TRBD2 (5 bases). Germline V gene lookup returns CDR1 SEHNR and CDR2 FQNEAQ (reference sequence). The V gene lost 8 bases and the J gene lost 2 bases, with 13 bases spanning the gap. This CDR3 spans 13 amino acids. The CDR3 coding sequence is TGTGCCAGCGCACACCAAGCGGCCTACGAGCAGTACTTC. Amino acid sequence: CASAHQAAYEQYF.

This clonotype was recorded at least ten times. The CDR3 sequence: CASSTAGLAGETQYF. CDR3 nucleotide sequence: TGTGCCAGCAGCACCGCCGGACTAGCGGGAGAGACCCAGTACTTC. This chain joins TRBV7-8 and TRBJ2-5; 11 bases line up with TRBD2. This CDR3 contains 15 residues. J was trimmed by 4 bases and V by 5 bases; bases with no gene match: 6. The germline CDR1 and CDR2 sequences are SGHVS and FQNEAQ.